This T cell receptor (beta chain) was identified in a study of early T cells in non-severe SARS-CoV-2 infection. Study information: Chains were not paired, and sequencing was done on bulk RNA from unsorted whole blood.

Individually, cDNA molecules had unique molecular identifiers attached to them. TCRdb re-called the 5' RACE reads with MiXCR, one entry per CDR3 protein. The data show around 80,000 distinct CDR3 sequences, about 11% seen once. This CDR3 has 13 residues. The V end lost 4 bases, the J end lost 5 bases, and 10 bases lay between the germline ends. CDR1 and CDR2 from the germline V gene are SGDLS and YYNGEE. Study-level points and caveats: The study's VDJdb matching favored anti-spike CD8 responses and missed private and CD4 specificities.

On this clonotype: Its antigen is as yet unknown.

The chain uses TRBV9 and TRBJ1-5; D unclear. Source: whole blood, taken at baseline. The receptor's source is an adult who was a healthcare worker with PCR-confirmed SARS-CoV-2 infection or an uninfected control (not recorded which). Here the CDR3 DNA reads TGTGCCAGCAGCCGCGCTGGCGATCAGCCCCAGCATTTT. It yields the protein CASSRAGDQPQHF.